This TCR beta chain is drawn from a study of post-analysis software for immune sequencing data. On the study more broadly: As for disease course, relapsing-remitting, secondary progressive and progressive-relapsing multiple sclerosis were all included.

A word on this clonotype: What it binds is unknown.

General study findings and limits: Controls had significantly higher normalized Chao1 diversity than multiple sclerosis patients. Same-batch samples co-clustered strongly by F measure. Patients used about 5 TRBV segments, including TRBV5-6, TRBV5-1 and TRBV20-1, more often than controls.

Every TCR beta cDNA library bore unique molecular identifiers. A population of 1 to 10 million T cells gave rise to about half a million cDNA molecules. TCRdb recomputed calls from the PCR reads with MiXCR, one row per CDR3 protein. The table lists about 820,000 distinct CDR3 sequences, approximately 53% of them singletons. The V gene's germline CDR1 is DFQATT and CDR2 SNEGSKA (reference sequence). V was shortened by 5 bases and J by 0 bases, with 17 bases between the two germline ends. This CDR3 spans 16 amino acids. The chain employs TRBV20-1 and TRBJ2-4, with D unclear. The sequence was obtained from a girl aged 5 to 17 with multiple sclerosis. The material sequenced was blood. The CDR3 DNA reads as TGCAGTGCTCGTCCGATTAGTATGCTAGCCAAAAACATTCAGTACTTC. This gives the protein CSARPISMLAKNIQYF.